The 17 T cell receptor beta chains below were found in one sample sequenced in a study of blood T cells in healthy people across ages. A second PCR, run for 7 to 11 cycles, used a sample-barcoded 5' primer plus a J-beta primer mix. Using its own MiXCR run on the 5' RACE reads, TCRdb lists one record per CDR3 protein. The data contain over 1.5 million distinct CDR3 sequences, roughly 50% of them seen just once; the ten biggest clones take up more than 2%. The sample was blood. The origin of the receptors is a woman between 40 and 50 years old in good health.

This chain connects TRBV7-2 to TRBJ2-3; maybe TRBD2 (7 bases). The length of the CDR3 is 15 residues. V dropped 6 bases and J dropped 2 bases, with 15 bases sitting between them. CDR1 is SGHTA, CDR2 FQGNSA, per germline. The CDR3 DNA follows: TGTGCCAGCAGGCCTTTGGGGGGGGCCACAGATACGCAGTATTTT. As protein: CASRPLGGATDTQYF. The whole variable domain, filled in from reference TRBV7-2 and TRBJ2-3, reads GAGVSQSPSNKVTEKGKDVELRCDPISGHTALYWYRQSLGQGLEFLIYFQGNSAPDKSGLPSDRFSAERTGGSVSTLTIQRTQQEDSAVYLCASRPLGGATDTQYFGPGTRLTVL.

The chain is built from TRBV20-1 and TRBJ2-4; 11 bases align to TRBD2. The J call may be faulty, since TRBJ2-7 better matches the DNA end. There are 15 residues in the CDR3. The germline V gene encodes CDR1 DFQATT and CDR2 SNEGSKA (reference sequence). In DNA form, the CDR3 reads TGCAGTGCTGGACCGGGACTAGCGGCGACCTACGAGCAGTACTTC. It translates to CSAGPGLAATYEQYF.

The chain couples TRBV18 to TRBJ2-1; D remains unclear. The CDR3 has 12 amino acids. The germline gives CDR1 KGHSH, CDR2 LQKENI. Deletions cut 2 bases from V and 10 bases from J, with 9 bases between. The CDR3 DNA is TGTGCCAGCTCACCAGAATCCTACGAGCAGTTCTTC. Amino acid sequence: CASSPESYEQFF. Full variable domain (outside the CDR3, taken from reference TRBV18 and TRBJ2-1): NAGVMQNPRHLVRRRGQEARLRCSPMKGHSHVYWYRQLPEEGLKFMVYLQKENIIDESGMPKERFSAEFPKEGPSILRIQQVVRGDSAAYFCASSPESYEQFFGPGTRLTVL.

The table lists this clonotype with a few counts. V and J are TRBV5-1 and TRBJ2-3; D is perhaps TRBD2 (6 bases). CDR1 is SGHRS and CDR2 is YFSETQ in the germline V gene. This CDR3 has 15 amino acids. Trimming pared 4 bases from V and 3 bases from J, leaving 15 bases between. The CDR3 bases are TGCGCCAGCAGCCCTGGGGCCGGGAGTACAGATACGCAGTATTTT. Protein: CASSPGAGSTDTQYF.

The chain combines TRBV3-1 with TRBJ1-2; D is unclear. Germline V lookup: CDR1 LGHDT, CDR2 YNNKEL (reference sequence). This CDR3 spans 14 amino acids. V lost 4 bases and J lost 7, with 16 bases in between. CDR3 protein: CASSPVQLGTGYTF. The CDR3 DNA sequence: TGTGCCAGCAGCCCGGTACAGCTAGGAACTGGCTACACCTTC.

The V and J genes are TRBV24-1 and TRBJ1-5; 8 bases fit TRBD1. Per germline, CDR1 KGHDR and CDR2 SFDVKD. The CDR3 is 15 amino acids. The ends lost 9 bases at V and 0 bases at J; junction bases unmatched: 6. CDR3 sequence reads: CATQAGGPSNQPQHF. CDR3 coding DNA: TGTGCCACCCAGGCAGGGGGCCCTAGCAATCAGCCCCAGCATTTT.

This clonotype appeared a few times. J is TRBJ2-7 and V is TRBV7-4; D may be TRBD2 (6 bases). The J call may be mistaken, given a closer DNA end match to TRBJ2-5. This CDR3 comprises 16 residues. Germline CDR1 reads SGHVT; CDR2 reads SQSDAQ. The CDR3 DNA reads TGTGCCAGCAGCCCCACTAGGGACTTCAAGGGGGAGACCCAGTACTTC. Protein sequence: CASSPTRDFKGETQYF.

This clonotype has only a few counts. This chain links TRBV29-1 with TRBJ2-1; TRBD2 aligns across 7 bases. The germline V gene encodes CDR1 SQVTM and CDR2 ANQGSEA. This CDR3 has 14 residues. The J segment lost 3 bases and the V segment lost 4 bases, leaving 6 bases of the junction unmatched. CDR3 region: CSVAWGGGYNEQFF. In DNA form, the CDR3 reads TGCAGCGTTGCGTGGGGGGGGGGCTACAATGAGCAGTTCTTC.

This clonotype occurred a few times. The J gene is TRBJ2-3, the V gene TRBV7-2; tentatively, D is TRBD2 (6 bases). This CDR3 contains 15 residues. The V and J ends lost 5 bases and 6 bases respectively, with 18 bases between them. CDR1 SGHTA and CDR2 FQGNSA come from the germline V gene. CDR3 loop: CASSQVPSVSDTQYF. The CDR3 region has the DNA TGTGCCAGCAGCCAGGTGCCTAGCGTTTCGGATACGCAGTATTTT.

This clonotype was observed many times. The chain uses TRBV7-3 and TRBJ2-5, with a weak D call TRBD2 (6 bases). This CDR3 contains 13 residues. V lost 6 bases and J lost 2, with 10 bases in between. Germline V lookup: CDR1 SGHTA, CDR2 FQGTGA. CDR3 sequence (DNA): TGTGCCAGCAGTAGGAGGGGACAAGAGACCCAGTACTTC. It codes for CASSRRGQETQYF.

The rearrangement links TRBV2 to TRBJ2-1; TRBD2 agrees at 11 bases. The V and J ends lost 7 bases and 3 bases, in that order; junction bases with no gene match: 5. CDR1 is SNHLY, CDR2 FYNNEI, per germline. The CDR3 is made up of 15 amino acids. In DNA form, the CDR3 reads TGTGCCAGCAATTCCGGGACTAGCGGCTACAATGAGCAGTTCTTC. Protein sequence: CASNSGTSGYNEQFF.

The table lists this clonotype with a few counts. V and J are TRBV20-1 and TRBJ2-7, with 9 bases matching TRBD2. Germline values: CDR1 DFQATT, CDR2 SNEGSKA (reference sequence). The CDR3 is made up of 16 amino acids. The V segment lost 0 bases and the J segment 0 bases; nucleotides outside the gene matches: 6. As DNA, the CDR3 is TGCAGTGCTAGAGATCCATGGCGGGGGGGCTCCTACGAGCAGTACTTC. Protein sequence: CSARDPWRGGSYEQYF.

This clonotype was found a few times. The gene calls are TRBV28 and TRBJ1-2; 7 nucleotides align to TRBD1. V was clipped by 5 bases and J by 4 bases; unmatched bases: 7. The CDR3 spans 14 residues. The germline gives CDR1 MDHEN, CDR2 SYDVKM. CDR3: CASSGGRGSYGYTF. DNA for the CDR3: TGTGCCAGCAGTGGCGGCAGGGGGTCCTATGGCTACACCTTC.

This clonotype was picked up a small number of times. CDR3 loop: CAITGQAATDTQYF. For the CDR3, the DNA is TGTGCCATCACCGGACAGGCTGCCACAGATACGCAGTATTTT. The chain is built from TRBV10-3 and TRBJ2-3; 7 bases fit TRBD1. V lost 7 bases and J lost 2; bases outside the gene matches: 6. The CDR3 runs to 14 residues. The germline CDR1 and CDR2 sequences are ENHRY and SYGVKD.

This clonotype was observed a handful of times. This sequence joins TRBV5-1 and TRBJ1-1; D remains unclear. The V gene's germline CDR1 is SGHRS and CDR2 YFSETQ. V lost 3 bases and J lost 1, with 10 bases in between. This CDR3 contains 14 residues. CDR3 sequence: CASSSQTRNTEAFF. The CDR3 nucleotides read TGCGCCAGCAGCTCGCAAACGAGGAACACTGAAGCTTTCTTT.

The chain is built from TRBV6-5 and TRBJ2-5; 10 bases are a match to TRBD2. The ends lost 8 bases at V and 2 bases at J; junction bases unmatched: 11. Germline loops: CDR1 MNHEY, CDR2 SVGAGI. This CDR3 is built from 16 residues. The CDR3 DNA is TGTGCCAGCGGTACTAGCGGGGCTGCAAATCAAGAGACCCAGTACTTC. Amino acid sequence: CASGTSGAANQETQYF.

This rearrangement joins TRBV12-3 or TRBV12-4 to TRBJ2-3; 7 bases map to TRBD1. The V gene end was trimmed by 7 bases and the J gene end by 3 bases; junction bases not matched to a gene: 19. The CDR3 has 18 amino acids. CDR3 in amino acids: CASTLMTGLKGITDTQYF. The DNA for the CDR3 is TGTGCCAGCACCCTAATGACAGGGTTGAAAGGAATAACAGATACGCAGTATTTT.